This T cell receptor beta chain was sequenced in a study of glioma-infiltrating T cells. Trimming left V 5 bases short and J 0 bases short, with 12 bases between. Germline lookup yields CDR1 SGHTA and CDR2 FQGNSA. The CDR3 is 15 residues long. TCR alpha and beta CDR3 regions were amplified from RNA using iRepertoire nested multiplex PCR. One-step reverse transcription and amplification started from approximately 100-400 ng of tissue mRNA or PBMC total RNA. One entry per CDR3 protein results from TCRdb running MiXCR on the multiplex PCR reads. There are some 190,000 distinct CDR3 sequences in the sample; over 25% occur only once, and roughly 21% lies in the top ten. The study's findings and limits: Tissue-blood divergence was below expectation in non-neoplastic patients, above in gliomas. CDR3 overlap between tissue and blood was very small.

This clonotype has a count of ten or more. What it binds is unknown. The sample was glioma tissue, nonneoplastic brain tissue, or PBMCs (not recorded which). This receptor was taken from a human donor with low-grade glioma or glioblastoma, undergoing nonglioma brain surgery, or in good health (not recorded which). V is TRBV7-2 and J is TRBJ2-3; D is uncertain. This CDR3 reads CASSGQATSTDTQYF. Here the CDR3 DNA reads TGTGCCAGCAGCGGGCAAGCGACTAGCACAGATACGCAGTATTTT. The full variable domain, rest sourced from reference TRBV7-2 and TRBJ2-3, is GAGVSQSPSNKVTEKGKDVELRCDPISGHTALYWYRQSLGQGLEFLIYFQGNSAPDKSGLPSDRFSAERTGGSVSTLTIQRTQQEDSAVYLCASSGQATSTDTQYFGPGTRLTVL.